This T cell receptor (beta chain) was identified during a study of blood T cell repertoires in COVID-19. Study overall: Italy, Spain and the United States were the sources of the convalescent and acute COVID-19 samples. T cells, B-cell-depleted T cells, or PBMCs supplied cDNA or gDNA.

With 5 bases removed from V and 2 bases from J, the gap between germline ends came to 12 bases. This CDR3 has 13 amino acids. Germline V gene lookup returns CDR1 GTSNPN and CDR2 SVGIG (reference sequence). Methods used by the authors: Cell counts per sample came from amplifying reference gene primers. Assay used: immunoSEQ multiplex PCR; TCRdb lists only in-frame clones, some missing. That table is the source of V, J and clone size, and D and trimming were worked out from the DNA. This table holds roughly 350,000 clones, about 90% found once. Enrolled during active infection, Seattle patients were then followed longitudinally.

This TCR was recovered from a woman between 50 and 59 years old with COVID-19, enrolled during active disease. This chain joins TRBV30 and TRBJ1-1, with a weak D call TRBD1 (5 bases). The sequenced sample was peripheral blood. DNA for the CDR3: TGTGCCTGGGCAGGGTACTCAAACACTGAAGCTTTCTTT. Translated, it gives CAWAGYSNTEAFF.